This T cell receptor (beta chain) is drawn from a study of blood T cell repertoires in COVID-19. Across the whole study: Collection of acute and convalescent COVID-19 samples took place in the United States, Italy and Spain. The cDNA or gDNA used as material had been derived from T cells, B-cell-depleted T cells, or PBMCs.

Symptom resolution, clearance, or two negative PCRs marked donors in Cohort 3 as recovered. Original handling: From reference gene primer amplification, estimates of nucleated cell counts were derived. Clones were sequenced by immunoSEQ multiplex PCR, and TCRdb holds only the in-frame ones, with some missing. V, J and clone size reflect that table, while D and trimming were determined from the DNA. The sample gives about 300,000 clones, 90% of which show up once; 1% to 1.3% is in the top ten. This clonotype was obtained from a woman younger than 45 who had recovered from COVID-19. The sample consisted of PBMCs or T cells enriched from blood (not recorded which).

The CDR3 loop is CASSLPSNQPQHF. The CDR3 region has the DNA TGTGCCAGCAGCCTTCCCAGCAATCAGCCCCAGCATTTT. The chain has TRBV28 and TRBJ1-5; no clear D gene. CDR3 size: 13 residues. Trimming shortened V by 6 bases and J by 1 base, and 7 bases separated the two germline ends. The germline gives CDR1 MDHEN, CDR2 SYDVKM.